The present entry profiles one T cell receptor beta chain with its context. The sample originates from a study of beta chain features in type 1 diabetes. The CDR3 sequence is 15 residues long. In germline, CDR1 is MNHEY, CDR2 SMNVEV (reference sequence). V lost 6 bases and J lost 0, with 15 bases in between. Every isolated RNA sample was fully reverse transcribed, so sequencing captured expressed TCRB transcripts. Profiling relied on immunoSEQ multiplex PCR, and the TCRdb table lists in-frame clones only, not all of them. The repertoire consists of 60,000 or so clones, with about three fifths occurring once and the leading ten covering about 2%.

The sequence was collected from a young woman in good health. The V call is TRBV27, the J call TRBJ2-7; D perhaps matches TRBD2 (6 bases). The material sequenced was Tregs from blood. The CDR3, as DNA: TGTGCCAGCAGCCCAGTGGGACTGAACTCCTACGAGCAGTACTTC. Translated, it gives CASSPVGLNSYEQYF.